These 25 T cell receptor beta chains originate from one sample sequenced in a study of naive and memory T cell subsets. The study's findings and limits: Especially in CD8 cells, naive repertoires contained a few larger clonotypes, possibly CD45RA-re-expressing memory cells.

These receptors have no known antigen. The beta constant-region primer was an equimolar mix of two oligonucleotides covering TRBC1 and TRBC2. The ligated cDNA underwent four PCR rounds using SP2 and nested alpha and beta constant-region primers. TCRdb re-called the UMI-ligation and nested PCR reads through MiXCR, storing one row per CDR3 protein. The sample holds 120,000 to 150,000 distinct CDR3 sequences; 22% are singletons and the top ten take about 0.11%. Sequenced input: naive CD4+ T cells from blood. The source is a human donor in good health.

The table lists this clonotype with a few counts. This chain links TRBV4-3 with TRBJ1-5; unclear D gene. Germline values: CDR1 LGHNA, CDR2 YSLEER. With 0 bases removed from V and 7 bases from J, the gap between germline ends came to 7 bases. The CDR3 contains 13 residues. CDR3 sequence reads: CASSQDPGQPQHF. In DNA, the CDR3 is TGCGCCAGCAGCCAAGATCCGGGCCAGCCCCAGCATTTT.

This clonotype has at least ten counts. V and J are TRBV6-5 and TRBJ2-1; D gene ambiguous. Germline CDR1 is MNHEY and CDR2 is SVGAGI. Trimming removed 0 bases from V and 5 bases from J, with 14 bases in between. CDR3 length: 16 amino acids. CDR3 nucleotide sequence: TGTGCCAGCAGTTACTCGATTGGGCGAATTAACAATGAGCAGTTCTTC. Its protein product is CASSYSIGRINNEQFF.

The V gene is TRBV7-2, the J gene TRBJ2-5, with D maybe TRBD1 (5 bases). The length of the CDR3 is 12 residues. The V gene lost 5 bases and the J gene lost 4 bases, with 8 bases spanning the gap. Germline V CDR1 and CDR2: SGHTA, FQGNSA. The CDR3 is CASSPDRETQYF. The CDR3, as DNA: TGTGCCAGCAGCCCAGACAGAGAGACCCAGTACTTC.

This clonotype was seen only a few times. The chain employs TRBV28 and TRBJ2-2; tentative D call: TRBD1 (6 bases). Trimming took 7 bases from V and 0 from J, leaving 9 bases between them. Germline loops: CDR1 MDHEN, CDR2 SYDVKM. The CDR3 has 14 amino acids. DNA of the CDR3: TGTGCCAGCAAAGAGGGGGCGAACACCGGGGAGCTGTTTTTT. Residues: CASKEGANTGELFF.

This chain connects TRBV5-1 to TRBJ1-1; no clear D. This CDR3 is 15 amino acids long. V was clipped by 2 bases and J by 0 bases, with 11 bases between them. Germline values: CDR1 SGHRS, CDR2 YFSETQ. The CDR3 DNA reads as TGCGCCAGCAGCTTCAGAGAATTTATGAACACTGAAGCTTTCTTT. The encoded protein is CASSFREFMNTEAFF.

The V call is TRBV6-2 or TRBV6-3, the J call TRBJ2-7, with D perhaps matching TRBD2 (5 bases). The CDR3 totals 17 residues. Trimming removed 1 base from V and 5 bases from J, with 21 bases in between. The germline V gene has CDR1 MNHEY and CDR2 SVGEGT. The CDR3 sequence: CASSYYISRTRSHEQYF. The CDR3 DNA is TGTGCCAGCAGTTACTACATCTCCCGGACTCGCAGCCACGAGCAGTACTTC.

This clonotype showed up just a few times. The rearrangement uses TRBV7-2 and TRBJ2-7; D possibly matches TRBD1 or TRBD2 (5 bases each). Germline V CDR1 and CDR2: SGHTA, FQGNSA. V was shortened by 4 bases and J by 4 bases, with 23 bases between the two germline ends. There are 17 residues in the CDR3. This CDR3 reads CASSSPHTGTPGYEQYF. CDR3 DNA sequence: TGTGCCAGCAGCTCCCCACACACCGGGACCCCGGGGTACGAGCAGTACTTC.

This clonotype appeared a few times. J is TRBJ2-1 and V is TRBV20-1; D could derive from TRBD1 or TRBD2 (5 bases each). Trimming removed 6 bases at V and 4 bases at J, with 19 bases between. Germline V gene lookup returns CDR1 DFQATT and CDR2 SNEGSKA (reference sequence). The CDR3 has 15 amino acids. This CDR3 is CSALGSGALYNEQFF. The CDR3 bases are TGCAGTGCGCTCGGTTCCGGGGCCTTATACAATGAGCAGTTCTTC.

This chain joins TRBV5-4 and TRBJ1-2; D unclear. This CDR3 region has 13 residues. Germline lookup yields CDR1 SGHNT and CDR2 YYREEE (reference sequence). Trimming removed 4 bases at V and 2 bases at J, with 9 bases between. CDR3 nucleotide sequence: TGTGCCAGCAGCCTGGGATTCAACTATGGCTACACCTTC. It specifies CASSLGFNYGYTF.

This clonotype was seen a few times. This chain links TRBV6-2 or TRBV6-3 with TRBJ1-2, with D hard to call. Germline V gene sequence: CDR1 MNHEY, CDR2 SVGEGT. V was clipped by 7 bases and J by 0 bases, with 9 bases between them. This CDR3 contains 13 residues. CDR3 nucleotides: TGTGCCAGCACTAGAACCACTAACTATGGCTACACCTTC. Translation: CASTRTTNYGYTF.

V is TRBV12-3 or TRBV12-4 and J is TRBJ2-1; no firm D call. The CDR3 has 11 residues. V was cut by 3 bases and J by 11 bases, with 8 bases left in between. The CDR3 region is CASSFTSKQFF. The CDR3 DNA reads TGTGCCAGCAGTTTTACCAGTAAGCAGTTCTTC.

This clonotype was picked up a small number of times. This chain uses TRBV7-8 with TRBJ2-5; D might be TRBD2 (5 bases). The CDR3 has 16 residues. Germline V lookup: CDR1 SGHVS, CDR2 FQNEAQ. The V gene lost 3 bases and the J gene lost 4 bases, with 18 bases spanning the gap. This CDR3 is CASSFGKVRAVETQYF. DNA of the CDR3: TGTGCCAGCAGCTTCGGGAAAGTCAGAGCGGTAGAGACCCAGTACTTC.

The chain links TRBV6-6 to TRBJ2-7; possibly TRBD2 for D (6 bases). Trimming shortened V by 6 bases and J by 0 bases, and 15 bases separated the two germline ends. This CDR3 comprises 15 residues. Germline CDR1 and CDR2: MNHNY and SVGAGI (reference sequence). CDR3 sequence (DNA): TGTGCCAGCAGGGAGGTTACGACTAGCTCCTACGAGCAGTACTTC. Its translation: CASREVTTSSYEQYF.

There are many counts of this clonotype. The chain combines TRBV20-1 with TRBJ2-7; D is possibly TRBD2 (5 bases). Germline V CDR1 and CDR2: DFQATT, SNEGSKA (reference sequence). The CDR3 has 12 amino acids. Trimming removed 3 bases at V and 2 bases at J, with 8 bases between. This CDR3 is CSASLAAYEQYF. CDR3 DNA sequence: TGCAGTGCTAGCCTAGCCGCCTACGAGCAGTACTTC.

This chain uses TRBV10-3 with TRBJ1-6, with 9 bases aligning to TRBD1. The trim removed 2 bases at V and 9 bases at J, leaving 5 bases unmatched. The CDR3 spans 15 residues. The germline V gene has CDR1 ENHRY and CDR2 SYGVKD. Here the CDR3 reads CAISETGTGSSPLHF. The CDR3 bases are TGTGCCATCAGTGAGACCGGGACAGGGAGTTCACCCCTCCACTTT.

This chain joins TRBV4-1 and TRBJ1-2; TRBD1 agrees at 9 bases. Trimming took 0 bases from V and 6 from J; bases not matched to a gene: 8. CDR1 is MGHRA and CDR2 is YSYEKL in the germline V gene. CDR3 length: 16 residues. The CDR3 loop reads CASSQEETGGQNGYTF. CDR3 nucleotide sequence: TGCGCCAGCAGCCAAGAGGAGACAGGGGGTCAGAATGGCTACACCTTC.

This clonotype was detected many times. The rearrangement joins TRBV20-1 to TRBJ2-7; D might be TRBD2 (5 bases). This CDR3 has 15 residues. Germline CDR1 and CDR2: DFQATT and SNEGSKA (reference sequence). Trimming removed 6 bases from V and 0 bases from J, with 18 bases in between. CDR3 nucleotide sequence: TGCAGTGCCCTCGGGCTAGCATCCTTCTCCTACGAGCAGTACTTC. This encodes CSALGLASFSYEQYF.

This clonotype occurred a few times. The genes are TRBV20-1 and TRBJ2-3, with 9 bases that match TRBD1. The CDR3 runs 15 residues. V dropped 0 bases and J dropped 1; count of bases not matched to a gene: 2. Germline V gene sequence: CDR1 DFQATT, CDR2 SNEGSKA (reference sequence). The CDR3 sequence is CSARDWTGGTDTQYF. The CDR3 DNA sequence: TGCAGTGCTAGAGATTGGACAGGGGGCACAGATACGCAGTATTTT.

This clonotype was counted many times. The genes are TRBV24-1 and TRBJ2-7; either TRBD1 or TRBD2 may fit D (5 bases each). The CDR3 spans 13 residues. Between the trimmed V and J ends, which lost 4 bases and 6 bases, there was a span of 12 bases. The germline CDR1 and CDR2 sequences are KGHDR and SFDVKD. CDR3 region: CATSETGTSEQYF. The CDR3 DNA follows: TGTGCCACCAGTGAGACCGGGACGAGCGAGCAGTACTTC.

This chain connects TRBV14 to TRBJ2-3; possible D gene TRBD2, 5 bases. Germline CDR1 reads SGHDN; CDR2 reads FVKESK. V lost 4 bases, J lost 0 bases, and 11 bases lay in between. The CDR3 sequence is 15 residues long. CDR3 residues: CASSPKRSSTDTQYF. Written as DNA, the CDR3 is TGTGCCAGCAGCCCCAAGCGGTCTAGCACAGATACGCAGTATTTT. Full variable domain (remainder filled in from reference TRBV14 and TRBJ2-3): EAGVTQFPSHSVIEKGQTVTLRCDPISGHDNLYWYRRVMGKEIKFLLHFVKESKQDESGMPNNRFLAERTGGTYSTLKVQPAELEDSGVYFCASSPKRSSTDTQYFGPGTRLTVL.

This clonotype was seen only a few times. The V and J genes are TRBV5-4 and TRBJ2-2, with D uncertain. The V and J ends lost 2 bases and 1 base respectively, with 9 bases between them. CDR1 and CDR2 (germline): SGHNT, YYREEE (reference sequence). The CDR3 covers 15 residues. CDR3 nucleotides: TGTGCCAGCAGCTTTCCAAACAAGAACACCGGGGAGCTGTTTTTT. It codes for CASSFPNKNTGELFF.

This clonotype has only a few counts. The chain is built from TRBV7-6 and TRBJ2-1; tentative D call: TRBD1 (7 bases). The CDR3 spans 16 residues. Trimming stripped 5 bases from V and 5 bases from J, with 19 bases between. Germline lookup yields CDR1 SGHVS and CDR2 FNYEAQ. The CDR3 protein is CASSRAGQGVNNEQFF. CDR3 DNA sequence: TGTGCCAGCAGCCGGGCGGGGCAGGGGGTAAACAATGAGCAGTTCTTC.

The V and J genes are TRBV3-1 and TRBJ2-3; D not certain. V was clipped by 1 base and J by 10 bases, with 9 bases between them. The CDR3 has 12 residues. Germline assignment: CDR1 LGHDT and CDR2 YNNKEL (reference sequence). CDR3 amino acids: CASSQGPSAQYF. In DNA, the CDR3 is TGTGCCAGCAGCCAAGGACCCTCGGCGCAGTATTTT.

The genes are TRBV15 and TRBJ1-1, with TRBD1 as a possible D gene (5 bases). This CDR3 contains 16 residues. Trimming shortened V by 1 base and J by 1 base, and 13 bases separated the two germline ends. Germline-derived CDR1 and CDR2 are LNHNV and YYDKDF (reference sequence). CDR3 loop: CATSRVAGRANTEAFF. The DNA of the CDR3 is TGTGCCACCAGCAGAGTAGCGGGCAGGGCGAACACTGAAGCTTTCTTT.

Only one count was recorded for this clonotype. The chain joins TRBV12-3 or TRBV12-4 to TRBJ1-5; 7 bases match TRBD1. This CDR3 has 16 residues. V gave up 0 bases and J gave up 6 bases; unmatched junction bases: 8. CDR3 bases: TGTGCCAGCAGTTTAGCGAGGACAGGTGGTCCTCAGCCCCAGCATTTT. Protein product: CASSLARTGGPQPQHF.